The 15 T cell receptor beta chains below were found in one sample sequenced in a study of blood T cells in healthy people across ages. Together with a sample-barcoded 5' primer, a J-beta primer mix was included in a second PCR lasting about 7 to 11 cycles. MiXCR, applied by TCRdb to the 5' RACE reads, yields one record per CDR3 protein. The table includes approximately 1.5 million distinct CDR3 sequences, 35% to 45% detected once. The sequenced sample consisted of blood. These receptors all stem from a woman aged 18 to 35 in good health.

The chain is built from TRBV24-1 and TRBJ2-1; 11 bases match TRBD2. Germline V CDR1 and CDR2: KGHDR, SFDVKD. V shed 4 bases and J 5 bases; nucleotides not matched to a gene: 3. This CDR3 spans 15 amino acids. In DNA, the CDR3 is TGTGCCACCAGTGAGGGTAGCGGGAGGGACAATGAGCAGTTCTTC. It specifies CATSEGSGRDNEQFF.

This clonotype was seen a handful of times. This sequence joins TRBV10-3 and TRBJ2-7; D is perhaps TRBD1 (6 bases). The CDR3 length is 14 residues. Germline-derived CDR1 and CDR2 are ENHRY and SYGVKD. V lost 6 bases and J 5 bases, leaving 17 bases between the germline ends. Here the CDR3 DNA reads TGTGCCATCAGCACCACGGACAGTAGCGACGAGCAGTACTTC. As protein: CAISTTDSSDEQYF.

This clonotype was seen more than once but under ten times. The chain couples TRBV11-2 to TRBJ1-2; tentative D call: TRBD1 (5 bases). The CDR3 is 16 residues long. Per germline, CDR1 SGHAT and CDR2 FQNNGV. The germline V and J ends were trimmed by 4 bases and 4 bases, with 19 bases remaining between them. The CDR3, as DNA: TGTGCCAGCAGCTCCCGAATTGGGGGGAAGAGCTATGGCTACACCTTC. Translation gives CASSSRIGGKSYGYTF.

The chain combines TRBV7-2 with TRBJ1-1, with 9 bases matching TRBD1. In germline, CDR1 is SGHTA, CDR2 FQGNSA. Trimming removed 5 bases from V and 4 bases from J; junction bases left unmatched: 8. The CDR3 has 15 amino acids. CDR3 nucleotides: TGTGCCAGCAGCCCCGGGACAGGGAGGAGCACTGAAGCTTTCTTT. Translated, it gives CASSPGTGRSTEAFF.

The J gene is TRBJ2-3, the V gene TRBV29-1; possible D gene TRBD2, 6 bases. The germline V and J ends were trimmed by 7 bases and 2 bases, with 16 bases remaining between them. Germline V gene sequence: CDR1 SQVTM, CDR2 ANQGSEA. This CDR3 contains 14 residues. The CDR3 here is CSAAPTGVTDTQYF. DNA for the CDR3: TGCAGCGCCGCACCTACGGGAGTCACAGATACGCAGTATTTT.

This clonotype was detected a few times. V usage is TRBV6-6 and J usage is TRBJ1-2; no reliable D call. Trimming left V 2 bases short and J 4 bases short, with 14 bases between. The CDR3 totals 15 residues. Germline CDR1 MNHNY, CDR2 SVGAGI (reference sequence). The CDR3: CASSYPSVFSYGYTF. The CDR3 nucleotides read TGTGCCAGCAGTTACCCGTCCGTTTTTTCCTATGGCTACACCTTC.

This clonotype has a handful of counts. This rearrangement joins TRBV5-1 to TRBJ1-6, with 7 positions matching TRBD1. This CDR3 region has 14 residues. The germline V gene encodes CDR1 SGHRS and CDR2 YFSETQ. V was clipped by 4 bases and J by 7 bases; unmatched bases: 5. The CDR3 nucleotides are TGCGCCAGCAGCCAGGACAGGACCAATTCACCCCTCCACTTT. This translates into CASSQDRTNSPLHF. The full variable domain, rest sourced from reference TRBV5-1 and TRBJ1-6, is KAGVTQTPRYLIKTRGQQVTLSCSPISGHRSVSWYQQTPGQGLQFLFEYFSETQRNKGNFPGRFSGRQFSNSRSEMNVSTLELGDSALYLCASSQDRTNSPLHFGNGTRLTVT.

This clonotype showed up just a few times. The genes are TRBV20-1 and TRBJ2-7; D remains unclear. The CDR3 runs to 12 residues. Germline CDR1 DFQATT, CDR2 SNEGSKA (reference sequence). V was cut by 2 bases and J by 2 bases, with 7 bases left in between. The CDR3 coding sequence is TGCAGTGCTAGACCCCTTCCCTACGAGCAGTACTTC. Amino acid sequence: CSARPLPYEQYF.

The sample holds one count of this clonotype. CDR3 sequence: CASNPSHPTGGTLVYNEQFF. The CDR3 DNA is TGTGCCAGCAACCCGTCCCATCCGACGGGCGGCACCCTTGTATACAATGAGCAGTTCTTC. The V and J genes are TRBV12-3 or TRBV12-4 and TRBJ2-1; D call uncertain. The CDR3 sequence is 20 residues long. The V and J ends lost 7 bases and 4 bases respectively, with 32 bases between them.

V usage is TRBV10-3 and J usage is TRBJ1-2, with 8 bases fitting TRBD1. V was clipped by 4 bases and J by 3 bases; unmatched bases: 7. CDR1 and CDR2 (germline): ENHRY, SYGVKD. This CDR3 has 15 residues. CDR3: CAISARQGNHYGYTF. CDR3 nucleotide sequence: TGTGCCATCAGTGCTAGACAGGGGAACCACTATGGCTACACCTTC.

The chain couples TRBV12-3 or TRBV12-4 to TRBJ1-1; TRBD1 aligns across 7 bases. This CDR3 spans 15 amino acids. V gave up 3 bases and J gave up 5 bases; unmatched junction bases: 9. The chain's CDR3 is CASSFSTGIGTEAFF. For the CDR3, the DNA is TGTGCCAGCAGTTTCTCGACAGGGATCGGGACTGAAGCTTTCTTT.

This clonotype was counted between two and nine times. The gene calls are TRBV27 and TRBJ2-1, with TRBD2 identical over 7 bases. CDR3 length equals 14 residues. Germline CDR1 is MNHEY and CDR2 is SMNVEV (reference sequence). J lost 9 bases, V lost 6 bases, and 11 bases had no gene match. CDR3 nucleotide sequence: TGTGCCAGCAGAAAAGGACTAGGTCACAGTGAGCAGTTCTTC. Translation gives CASRKGLGHSEQFF.

V gene TRBV6-2 or TRBV6-3 combines with J gene TRBJ2-3; 7 bases fit TRBD2. CDR3 length: 16 residues. After removal of 8 bases from V and 5 bases from J, the junction contained 16 bases not matched to a gene. The germline V gene has CDR1 MNHEY and CDR2 SVGEGT. CDR3 residues: CASRLSGGGIGDTQYF. CDR3 in DNA: TGTGCCAGCCGACTCAGCGGCGGGGGAATTGGAGATACGCAGTATTTT.

The V and J genes are TRBV7-9 and TRBJ2-4, with a weak D call TRBD2 (5 bases). The end of the DNA aligns better with TRBJ2-7, so the J call may be wrong. The CDR3 has 13 residues. Germline V gene sequence: CDR1 SEHNR, CDR2 FQNEAQ (reference sequence). The CDR3 coding sequence is TGTGCCAGCAGCGCACCTACAGCGGACGAGCAGTACTTC. Translating it yields CASSAPTADEQYF.

This clonotype showed up just a few times. V gene TRBV9 combines with J gene TRBJ2-1; 10 bases are a match to TRBD2. With the DNA end fitting TRBJ2-7 better, the J assignment may be wrong. The CDR3 runs to 15 residues. CDR1 and CDR2 from the germline V gene are SGDLS and YYNGEE. CDR3 DNA: TGTGCCAGCAGCGGTATAGCGGGGGGATACAATGAGCAGTACTTC. Translation: CASSGIAGGYNEQYF.